Below are 13 T cell receptor beta chains sequenced from a single sample in a study of T cells in Graves' hyperthyroidism and ophthalmopathy. What was amplified from RNA transcripts were TCR beta CDR3 regions. The HTBI primer set was used in a first-round RT-PCR of the TCR CDR3. TCRdb re-analysed the multiplex PCR reads in MiXCR, keeping a single row per CDR3 protein. The sample has more than 500,000 distinct CDR3 sequences, about 16% seen once; the top ten hold around 28%. The sequencing sample was made of blood. All receptors come from a young woman with Graves' ophthalmopathy.

This clonotype was counted many times. The V gene is TRBV27, the J gene TRBJ2-7; TRBD1 matches at 7 bases. Germline CDR1 and CDR2: MNHEY and SMNVEV (reference sequence). CDR3 length: 14 amino acids. J lost 5 bases, V lost 5 bases, and 9 bases had no gene match. The CDR3: CASSPSTGPNEQYF. In nucleotides, the CDR3 is TGTGCCAGCAGTCCCTCGACAGGGCCCAACGAGCAGTACTTC.

This clonotype came up many times. The chain couples TRBV30 to TRBJ2-1; 7 bases line up with TRBD1. V gave up 2 bases and J gave up 7 bases; unmatched junction bases: 8. Germline V gives CDR1 GTSNPN, CDR2 SVGIG (reference sequence). CDR3 length equals 14 residues. The CDR3 region is CAWSPWTGRNEQFF. The CDR3 DNA reads TGTGCCTGGAGTCCCTGGACAGGTAGAAATGAGCAGTTCTTC.

This clonotype was recorded many times. The chain employs TRBV7-2 and TRBJ1-5, with a possible D match to TRBD1 (5 bases). CDR3 length equals 15 residues. In germline, CDR1 is SGHTA, CDR2 FQGNSA. Trimming stripped 5 bases from V and 1 base from J, with 12 bases between. CDR3 sequence: CASSPVGTSNQPQHF. The CDR3 DNA reads TGTGCCAGCAGCCCCGTTGGGACCAGCAATCAGCCCCAGCATTTT.

This clonotype was seen a few times. The chain is built from TRBV11-2 and TRBJ1-1; no firm D call. The CDR3 is 14 amino acids. Trimming shortened V by 2 bases and J by 6 bases, and 13 bases separated the two germline ends. Germline V gene data show CDR1 as SGHAT and CDR2 as FQNNGV. The CDR3 coding sequence is TGTGCCAGCAGCTTACGAAGTCGTGGGGCTGAAGCTTTCTTT. It encodes CASSLRSRGAEAFF. Drawing the rest from reference TRBV11-2 and TRBJ1-1, the complete variable domain is EAGVAQSPRYKIIEKRQSVAFWCNPISGHATLYWYQQILGQGPKLLIQFQNNGVVDDSQLPKDRFSAERLKGVDSTLKIQPAKLEDSAVYLCASSLRSRGAEAFFGQGTRLTVV.

V gene TRBV27 combines with J gene TRBJ2-7, with a weak D call TRBD2 (6 bases). V was trimmed by 4 bases and J by 7 bases, leaving 17 bases between them. CDR3 length: 14 residues. Germline CDR1 reads MNHEY; CDR2 reads SMNVEV (reference sequence). The CDR3 is CASSSLRELDEQYF. The CDR3 DNA sequence: TGTGCCAGCAGTTCCCTCCGGGAGTTGGATGAGCAGTACTTC.

The V gene is TRBV19, the J gene TRBJ2-1; D remains unclear. The V end lost 3 bases, the J end lost 7 bases, and 16 bases lay between the germline ends. The germline CDR1 and CDR2 sequences are LNHDA and SQIVND (reference sequence). The CDR3 runs 15 residues. CDR3 protein: CASSINRVELNEQFF. CDR3 nucleotides: TGTGCCAGTAGTATTAATCGAGTAGAGTTGAATGAGCAGTTCTTC.

This clonotype has only a few counts. The V gene is TRBV9, the J gene TRBJ1-1, with D hard to call. Trimming stripped 0 bases from V and 3 bases from J, with 12 bases between. The CDR3 extends over 15 amino acids. Germline V gives CDR1 SGDLS, CDR2 YYNGEE. The CDR3 region is CASSVDVYTDTEAFF. The CDR3 nucleotides read TGTGCCAGCAGCGTAGACGTGTATACGGACACTGAAGCTTTCTTT.

This clonotype has only a few counts. V is TRBV6-1 and J is TRBJ2-5; tentative D call: TRBD2 (6 bases). Germline V gene sequence: CDR1 MNHNS, CDR2 SASEGT. Trimming left V 7 bases short and J 5 bases short, with 8 bases between. The CDR3 is 11 residues long. The CDR3 nucleotides are TGTGCCAGCACGGGGGTTGAGACCCAGTACTTC. It codes for CASTGVETQYF.

This rearrangement joins TRBV28 to TRBJ2-1; 7 bases are shared with TRBD2. Germline values: CDR1 MDHEN, CDR2 SYDVKM. The CDR3 is made up of 14 amino acids. V was clipped by 6 bases and J by 6 bases; unmatched bases: 8. The CDR3 here is CASREGEGRNEQFF. In nucleotides, the CDR3 is TGTGCCAGCAGAGAAGGGGAGGGCCGCAATGAGCAGTTCTTC.

V gene TRBV18 combines with J gene TRBJ2-6; tentative D call: TRBD1 (5 bases). V was shortened by 0 bases and J by 4 bases, with 10 bases between the two germline ends. The CDR3 extends over 16 amino acids. The germline gives CDR1 KGHSH, CDR2 LQKENI. The CDR3 is CASSPPGVTGANVLTF. The CDR3 DNA reads TGTGCCAGCTCACCACCAGGGGTAACCGGGGCCAACGTCCTGACTTTC. The whole variable domain, filled in from reference TRBV18 and TRBJ2-6, reads NAGVMQNPRHLVRRRGQEARLRCSPMKGHSHVYWYRQLPEEGLKFMVYLQKENIIDESGMPKERFSAEFPKEGPSILRIQQVVRGDSAAYFCASSPPGVTGANVLTFGAGSRLTVL.

This clonotype has just a few counts. This chain uses TRBV20-1 with TRBJ2-1, with 9 bases matching TRBD2. Germline lookup yields CDR1 DFQATT and CDR2 SNEGSKA (reference sequence). The CDR3 extends over 18 amino acids. The V segment lost 4 bases and the J segment 0 bases; nucleotides outside the gene matches: 13. CDR3 loop: CSAIRRLAVGSSYNEQFF. The CDR3 region has the DNA TGCAGTGCTATCCGGCGACTAGCGGTCGGCAGCTCCTACAATGAGCAGTTCTTC.

The chain carries TRBV6-5 and TRBJ2-1; 8 bases map to TRBD2. This CDR3 spans 16 amino acids. The ends lost 2 bases at V and 4 bases at J; junction bases unmatched: 7. Germline V gene lookup returns CDR1 MNHEY and CDR2 SVGAGI. The CDR3 DNA sequence: TGTGCCAGCAGTTACCCCGGGACTAGTCGTTACAATGAGCAGTTCTTC. Protein: CASSYPGTSRYNEQFF.

This clonotype was recorded a few times. V usage is TRBV28 and J usage is TRBJ2-3, with a possible D match to TRBD1 (6 bases). Germline assignment: CDR1 MDHEN and CDR2 SYDVKM. V shed 6 bases and J shed 4 bases, with 17 bases lying between them. The CDR3 has 15 amino acids. The CDR3 loop reads CASSTSGASPDTQYF. The CDR3 region has the DNA TGTGCCAGCAGCACCTCAGGGGCTTCCCCAGATACGCAGTATTTT.